This TCR beta chain was found in a study of metastatic and nonmetastatic thyroid tumors. Overall study context: Repertoire comparison spanned blood and tumor or nodule tissue of malignant and benign thyroid patients.

This clone occurred many times. V shed 5 bases and J shed 1 base, with 17 bases lying between them. This CDR3 contains 16 residues. CDR1 is SGHAT, CDR2 FQNNGV, per germline. No treatment had been given to any patient before thyroid surgery. Per the authors' pipeline: A papillary thyroid cancer distant-metastasis classifier was built from CDR3 differences across clinicopathological groups. TCRdb recomputed clones from the PCR reads via MiXCR. In this record, the V and J calls reflect TCRdb's handling and not the investigators' own analysis. The sample comprises about 93,000 clones, more than 9.5% of which are singletons, and around 11% rests with the top ten.

This receptor was taken from a female donor with papillary thyroid cancer or a benign thyroid nodule (not recorded which). Some clones in this sample may be carry-over from other donors' samples. The sequencing input was blood. This chain uses TRBV11-2 with TRBJ1-1, with D perhaps TRBD1 (6 bases). The DNA for the CDR3 is TGTGCCAGCAGCACTGGACAGATAATATCGAACACTGAAGCTTTCTTT. Amino acids: CASSTGQIISNTEAFF.